These 26 T cell receptor beta chains originate from one sample sequenced in a study of CD8 T cells in Susac syndrome. Reverse transcription of 0.5 to 1 ug RNA was performed with random hexamers. TCRdb re-derived calls from the immunoSEQ multiplex PCR reads in MiXCR, one entry per CDR3 protein. Seen here are under 200,000 distinct CDR3 sequences, about 92% observed once, and the top ten hold 0.08%. Sequenced sample: CD4+ T cells from PBMCs. Receptors originate from a human donor in good health.

This sequence joins TRBV2 and TRBJ1-5, with no clear D. The CDR3 sequence is 16 residues long. Trimming shortened V by 0 bases and J by 3 bases, and 12 bases separated the two germline ends. CDR1 and CDR2 from the germline V gene are SNHLY and FYNNEI. The CDR3 reads CASSEALPGINQPQHF. The CDR3 bases are TGTGCCAGCAGTGAAGCGCTTCCAGGCATCAATCAGCCCCAGCATTTT.

This chain uses TRBV7-9 with TRBJ2-2, with TRBD2 identical over 10 bases. The CDR3 contains 18 residues. V lost 2 bases to trimming and J lost 4 bases; unmatched junction nucleotides: 10. Germline CDR1 reads SEHNR; CDR2 reads FQNEAQ (reference sequence). The CDR3 is CASSLYPRGLAVTGELFF. The CDR3, as DNA: TGTGCCAGCAGCTTATACCCCCGAGGACTAGCGGTCACCGGGGAGCTGTTTTTT.

The CDR3 sequence: CSPLVNYEQYF. The CDR3 bases are TGCAGTCCCCTTGTCAACTACGAGCAGTACTTC. The chain has TRBV20-1 and TRBJ2-7; D not resolved. The CDR3 runs 11 residues. Trimming removed 8 bases at V and 3 bases at J, with 11 bases between. Germline V lookup: CDR1 DFQATT, CDR2 SNEGSKA (reference sequence).

The V and J genes are TRBV19 and TRBJ1-1, with D perhaps matching TRBD1 (5 bases). CDR1 and CDR2 (germline): LNHDA, SQIVND (reference sequence). The V gene lost 5 bases and the J gene lost 5 bases, with 12 bases spanning the gap. This CDR3 has 13 residues. As DNA, the CDR3 is TGTGCCAGTAGTTCCCGAAGACAGACTGAAGCTTTCTTT. Its translation: CASSSRRQTEAFF.

The rearrangement links TRBV30 to TRBJ2-5; weak D call: TRBD1 (7 bases). This CDR3 contains 15 residues. The germline CDR1 and CDR2 sequences are GTSNPN and SVGIG (reference sequence). Trimming left V 7 bases short and J 2 bases short, with 20 bases between. CDR3 sequence reads: CAYSTGGTDQETQYF. CDR3 nucleotides: TGTGCCTACTCAACTGGCGGGACAGATCAAGAGACCCAGTACTTC.

CDR3: CASSRLAGGEETQYF. The CDR3 DNA reads TGTGCCAGCAGCAGACTAGCGGGAGGGGAAGAGACCCAGTACTTC. This chain uses TRBV9 with TRBJ2-5; 14 bases are shared with TRBD2. Germline assignment: CDR1 SGDLS and CDR2 YYNGEE. V dropped 4 bases and J dropped 3; count of bases not matched to a gene: 2. CDR3 length: 15 residues.

The chain uses TRBV5-5 and TRBJ1-2; D gene unclear. Germline CDR1 is SGHKS and CDR2 is YYEKEE (reference sequence). CDR3 size: 14 residues. V shed 5 bases and J shed 0 bases, with 11 bases lying between them. DNA for the CDR3: TGTGCCAGCAGGTCACAGATAACTAACTATGGCTACACCTTC. Protein sequence: CASRSQITNYGYTF.

The CDR3 sequence is CASSEDGSENTIYF. Here the CDR3 DNA reads TGTGCCAGCAGTGAAGATGGTTCGGAAAACACCATATATTTT. The genes are TRBV2 and TRBJ1-3, with no clear D. The germline CDR1 and CDR2 sequences are SNHLY and FYNNEI. V lost 1 base, J lost 6 bases, and 10 bases lay in between. The CDR3 contains 14 residues.

The chain employs TRBV20-1 and TRBJ1-2, with D unresolved. This CDR3 has 11 residues. V shed 6 bases and J shed 2 bases, with 7 bases lying between them. Germline V lookup: CDR1 DFQATT, CDR2 SNEGSKA (reference sequence). The CDR3 here is CSAPENYGYTF. The CDR3, as DNA: TGCAGTGCCCCAGAAAACTATGGCTACACCTTC.

To note about this clonotype: A read error may produce the germline difference seen at one junction end. V usage is TRBV7-7 and J usage is TRBJ2-3, with a weak D call TRBD2 (5 bases). CDR1 is SSHAT and CDR2 is FNYEAQ in the germline V gene (reference sequence). CDR3 length: 14 amino acids. The CDR3 DNA is TGTGCTAGCAGCCCACTAGTGGAGTCAGATACGCAGTATTTT. This encodes CASSPLVESDTQYF.

The chain employs TRBV7-9 and TRBJ2-3; D possibly corresponds to TRBD2 (5 bases). The V end was cut by 2 bases, the J end by 4 bases, with 7 bases between. This CDR3 spans 13 amino acids. In germline, CDR1 is SEHNR, CDR2 FQNEAQ (reference sequence). In DNA, the CDR3 is TGTGCCAGCAGCTTATTGGGAGCAGATACGCAGTATTTT. This encodes CASSLLGADTQYF.

The V and J genes are TRBV2 and TRBJ2-7, with D maybe TRBD2 (5 bases). Trimming took 6 bases from V and 2 from J, leaving 8 bases between them. The CDR3 runs to 12 residues. Looked up from germline, CDR1 is SNHLY and CDR2 is FYNNEI. This CDR3 reads CASSGLTYEQYF. The CDR3 bases are TGTGCCAGCAGCGGACTGACCTACGAGCAGTACTTC.

The chain uses TRBV6-5 and TRBJ1-1; 7 bases map to TRBD1. CDR3 size: 12 residues. Germline trimming cut 8 bases from V and 11 bases from J; bases unmatched to any gene: 11. Germline values: CDR1 MNHEY, CDR2 SVGAGI. CDR3 in amino acids: CASVVETGLAFF. The CDR3, as DNA: TGTGCCAGCGTTGTGGAGACAGGGCTTGCTTTCTTT.

The chain employs TRBV6-5 and TRBJ2-7; D uncertain. Germline V gene sequence: CDR1 MNHEY, CDR2 SVGAGI. This CDR3 spans 12 amino acids. V was cut by 6 bases and J by 2 bases, with 8 bases left in between. CDR3 nucleotides: TGTGCCAGCAGAAGCAGCACCTACGAGCAGTACTTC. Its translation: CASRSSTYEQYF.

This chain links TRBV6-5 with TRBJ1-2, with D possibly TRBD1 on 6 matching bases. The length of the CDR3 is 18 residues. The V gene lost 2 bases and the J gene lost 6 bases, with 25 bases spanning the gap. The germline V gene has CDR1 MNHEY and CDR2 SVGAGI. CDR3 amino acids: CASSYAPPGGARSDGYTF. CDR3 bases: TGTGCCAGCAGTTACGCACCTCCGGGGGGGGCGCGGTCGGATGGCTACACCTTC.

This rearrangement joins TRBV12-3 or TRBV12-4 to TRBJ1-2; D call uncertain. The CDR3 covers 10 residues. Trimming removed 3 bases at V and 6 bases at J, with 2 bases between. The CDR3 coding sequence is TGTGCCAGCAGTTTGGATGGCTACACCTTC. It codes for CASSLDGYTF.

The chain links TRBV3-1 to TRBJ2-3; possibly TRBD2 for D (5 bases). This CDR3 region has 13 residues. Germline loops: CDR1 LGHDT, CDR2 YNNKEL (reference sequence). Trimming shortened V by 3 bases and J by 2 bases, and 6 bases separated the two germline ends. CDR3 DNA: TGTGCCAGCAGCCAGACTAACACAGATACGCAGTATTTT. Translated, it gives CASSQTNTDTQYF.

This chain connects TRBV6-4 to TRBJ1-2; a possible D gene is TRBD1 (6 bases). The length of the CDR3 is 14 residues. V lost 7 bases, J lost 4 bases, and 16 bases lay in between. Per the germline V gene, CDR1 is MRHNA and CDR2 is SNTAGT. The CDR3 bases are TGTGCCAGCATTCGATCCTGGACAGTCTATGGCTACACCTTC. Residues: CASIRSWTVYGYTF.

V gene TRBV29-1 combines with J gene TRBJ2-3; 8 bases fit TRBD1. This CDR3 is 13 amino acids long. J gave up 3 bases and V 8 bases, and 7 bases lay outside the gene matches. Germline V gene lookup returns CDR1 SQVTM and CDR2 ANQGSEA. The chain's CDR3 is CSYGQGGTDTQYF. The CDR3 DNA sequence: TGCAGCTACGGACAGGGTGGGACAGATACGCAGTATTTT.

This clonotype has only a few counts. The chain couples TRBV6-2 or TRBV6-3 to TRBJ1-1; D is uncertain. This CDR3 is built from 14 residues. Germline CDR1 is MNHEY and CDR2 is SVGEGT. The V end was cut by 4 bases, the J end by 1 base, with 10 bases between. The CDR3 spells CASSSSGENTEAFF. In DNA, the CDR3 is TGTGCCAGCAGTTCCTCGGGAGAGAACACTGAAGCTTTCTTT.

This clonotype was seen just once. The J gene is TRBJ2-5, the V gene TRBV10-3, with D perhaps matching TRBD1 (6 bases). This CDR3 contains 13 residues. The germline gives CDR1 ENHRY, CDR2 SYGVKD. V was trimmed by 0 bases and J by 5 bases, leaving 7 bases between them. CDR3 in amino acids: CAISESRGETQYF. In DNA, the CDR3 is TGTGCCATCAGTGAGTCAAGGGGGGAGACCCAGTACTTC.

The CDR3 DNA reads TGTGCCAGCAGTCGACTAGCGGGGGGCAACGAGCAGTACTTC. Its protein product is CASSRLAGGNEQYF. This chain links TRBV25-1 with TRBJ2-7; 13 bases fit TRBD2. Unmatched junction bases numbered 3, after V lost 5 bases and J lost 5 bases. The germline V gene encodes CDR1 MGHDK and CDR2 SYGVNS. This CDR3 contains 14 residues.

The rearrangement links TRBV5-1 to TRBJ1-1, with D perhaps TRBD1 (6 bases). Looked up from germline, CDR1 is SGHRS and CDR2 is YFSETQ. CDR3 length: 13 amino acids. V was pared by 2 bases and J by 7 bases, with 12 bases between. The CDR3 is CASSFIGQFEAFF. The CDR3 coding sequence is TGCGCCAGCAGCTTTATCGGACAGTTTGAAGCTTTCTTT. Complete variable domain (other parts from reference TRBV5-1 and TRBJ1-1): KAGVTQTPRYLIKTRGQQVTLSCSPISGHRSVSWYQQTPGQGLQFLFEYFSETQRNKGNFPGRFSGRQFSNSRSEMNVSTLELGDSALYLCASSFIGQFEAFFGQGTRLTVV.

This clonotype was counted a few times. The gene calls are TRBV7-2 and TRBJ2-4; D could derive from TRBD1 or TRBD2 (5 bases each). Germline V gene sequence: CDR1 SGHTA, CDR2 FQGNSA. V lost 5 bases and J lost 9, with 11 bases in between. The CDR3 spans 12 residues. CDR3 bases: TGTGCCAGCAGCCTCGGGACCGGCATTCAGTACTTC. Translated, it gives CASSLGTGIQYF.

This clonotype was detected a few times. The J gene is TRBJ1-1, the V gene TRBV20-1; no reliable D call. Trimming took 5 bases from V and 1 from J, leaving 5 bases between them. The CDR3 length is 11 residues. CDR1 and CDR2 from the germline V gene are DFQATT and SNEGSKA (reference sequence). CDR3 residues: CSAHGNTEAFF. The CDR3 nucleotides read TGCAGTGCTCATGGGAACACTGAAGCTTTCTTT.

This clonotype was detected only once. The chain joins TRBV6-6 to TRBJ2-7, with a weak D call TRBD2 (6 bases). Looked up from germline, CDR1 is MNHNY and CDR2 is SVGAGI (reference sequence). V lost 8 bases and J 0 bases, leaving 14 bases between the germline ends. The length of the CDR3 is 14 residues. DNA for the CDR3: TGTGCCAGCGGGGGGATTTTAACCTCCTACGAGCAGTACTTC. Residues: CASGGILTSYEQYF.